What follows are 8 T cell receptor beta chains derived from one specimen sequenced in a study of shared clonotypes between healthy human individuals. Assay: immunoSEQ multiplex PCR; the TCRdb copy retains only in-frame clones and omits some. The table records some 1,400,000 clones, approximately 96% of them present only once. Source material: naive CD4+ T cells sorted from blood. Subset defined: CD45RA+ positively selected. The receptors come from a young man in good health.

As concerns this clone: The identical CDR3 is also encoded by other nucleotide sequences in the sample. The genes are TRBV28 and TRBJ1-1; D not resolved. CDR3 size: 13 residues. V dropped 3 bases and J dropped 2 bases, with 7 bases sitting between them. The germline CDR1 and CDR2 sequences are MDHEN and SYDVKM. CDR3 sequence: CASSLRLNTEAFF. The CDR3 coding sequence is TGTGCCAGCAGTTTGCGCCTTAACACTGAAGCTTTCTTT.

V usage is TRBV5-1 and J usage is TRBJ2-2, with 12 bases identical to TRBD2. Germline V gene lookup returns CDR1 SGHRS and CDR2 YFSETQ. This CDR3 has 16 amino acids. V was pared by 4 bases and J by 4 bases, with 5 bases of the junction left unmatched. The CDR3 DNA reads TGCGCCAGCAGCCAAACTAGCGGGAGGTCCACCGGGGAGCTGTTTTTT. Protein sequence: CASSQTSGRSTGELFF.

This chain uses TRBV5-6 with TRBJ2-2; TRBD1 is a possible D gene (6 bases). CDR1 and CDR2 from the germline V gene are SGHDT and YYEEEE. This CDR3 is 15 amino acids long. V lost 2 bases and J 3 bases, leaving 11 bases between the germline ends. CDR3 coding DNA: TGTGCCAGCAGCTTCACAGGGCGGCACACCGGGGAGCTGTTTTTT. This gives the protein CASSFTGRHTGELFF.

The CDR3 spells CASSLRTNYGYTF. As DNA, the CDR3 is TGTGCCAGCAGCTTGAGAACGAACTATGGCTACACCTTC. The chain couples TRBV5-8 to TRBJ1-2; no clear D. CDR1 is SGHTS and CDR2 is YDEGEE in the germline V gene. V was cut by 1 base and J by 2 bases, with 6 bases left in between. The CDR3 loop spans 13 amino acids.

The rearrangement joins TRBV7-6 to TRBJ1-5, with D uncertain. This CDR3 is 15 amino acids long. Germline CDR1 SGHVS, CDR2 FNYEAQ. The V and J ends lost 1 base and 6 bases respectively, with 13 bases between them. CDR3 protein: CASSLEGLSGQPQHF. In DNA form, the CDR3 reads TGTGCCAGCAGCTTAGAAGGGCTTTCAGGTCAGCCCCAGCATTTT.

The J gene is TRBJ2-5, the V gene TRBV2; unclear D gene. Deletions cut 4 bases from V and 2 bases from J, with 11 bases between. Germline CDR1 SNHLY, CDR2 FYNNEI. The CDR3 is made up of 14 amino acids. CDR3 sequence: CASSGHWRQETQYF. The CDR3 bases are TGTGCCAGCAGTGGGCATTGGAGACAAGAGACCCAGTACTTC. The variable domain in full, completed from reference TRBV2 and TRBJ2-5, reads EPEVTQTPSHQVTQMGQEVILRCVPISNHLYFYWYRQILGQKVEFLVSFYNNEISEKSEIFDDQFSVERPDGSNFTLKIRSTKLEDSAMYFCASSGHWRQETQYFGPGTRLLVL.

A note on this clone: Different DNA sequences within this sample yield the same CDR3. The chain combines TRBV5-1 with TRBJ2-5; D gene ambiguous. The germline V gene has CDR1 SGHRS and CDR2 YFSETQ. The CDR3 is 13 amino acids. V was cut by 0 bases and J by 5 bases, with 8 bases left in between. This CDR3 is CASSLGARETQYF. The CDR3 nucleotides are TGCGCCAGCAGCTTGGGCGCAAGGGAGACCCAGTACTTC.

The chain recombines TRBV18 with TRBJ2-7; no clear D. This CDR3 is 14 amino acids long. Germline V lookup: CDR1 KGHSH, CDR2 LQKENI. The V end was cut by 3 bases, the J end by 0 bases, with 9 bases between. The CDR3 DNA follows: TGTGCCAGCTCACCGTTTCAGAGCTCCTACGAGCAGTACTTC. Translated: CASSPFQSSYEQYF.